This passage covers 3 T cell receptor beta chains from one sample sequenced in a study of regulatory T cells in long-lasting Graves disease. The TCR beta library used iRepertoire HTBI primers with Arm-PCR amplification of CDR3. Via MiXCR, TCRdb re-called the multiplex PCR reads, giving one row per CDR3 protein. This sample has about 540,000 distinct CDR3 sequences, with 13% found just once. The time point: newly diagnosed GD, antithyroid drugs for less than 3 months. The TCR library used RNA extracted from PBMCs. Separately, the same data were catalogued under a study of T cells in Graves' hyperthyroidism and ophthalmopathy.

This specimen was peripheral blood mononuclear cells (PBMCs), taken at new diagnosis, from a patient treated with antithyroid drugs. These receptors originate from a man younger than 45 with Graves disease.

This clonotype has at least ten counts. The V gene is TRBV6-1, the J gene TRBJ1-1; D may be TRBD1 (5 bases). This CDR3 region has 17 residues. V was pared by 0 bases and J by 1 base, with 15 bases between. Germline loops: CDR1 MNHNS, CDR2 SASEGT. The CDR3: CASSEAGPLLGNTEAFF. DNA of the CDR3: TGTGCCAGCAGTGAAGCGGGGCCTCTCCTAGGGAACACTGAAGCTTTCTTT.

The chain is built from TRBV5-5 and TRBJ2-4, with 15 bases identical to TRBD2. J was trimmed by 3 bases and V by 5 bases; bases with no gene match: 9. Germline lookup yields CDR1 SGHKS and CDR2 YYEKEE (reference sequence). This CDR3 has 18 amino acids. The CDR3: CASSRTEGLAGGKNIQYF. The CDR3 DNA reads TGTGCCAGCAGTAGAACTGAGGGACTAGCGGGAGGCAAAAACATTCAGTACTTC.

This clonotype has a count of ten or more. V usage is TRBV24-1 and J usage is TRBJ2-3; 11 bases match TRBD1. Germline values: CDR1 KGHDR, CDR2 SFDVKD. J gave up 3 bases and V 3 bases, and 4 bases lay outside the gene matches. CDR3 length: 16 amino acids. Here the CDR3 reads CATSDQDRGQTDTQYF. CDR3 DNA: TGTGCCACCAGTGATCAGGACAGGGGGCAAACAGATACGCAGTATTTT.